The sequence of this T cell receptor beta chain was determined in a study of T-cell memory formation after mild COVID-19. MiXCR, applied by TCRdb to the 5' RACE reads, yields one record per CDR3 protein. This table holds about 130,000 distinct CDR3 sequences, roughly 6% found once. With respect to this clonotype: A read error may produce the germline difference seen at one junction end.

CDR3 length: 13 residues. In germline, CDR1 is SEHNR, CDR2 FQNEAQ (reference sequence). Material for sequencing was PBMCs or a T cell subset sorted from them (not recorded which). The TCR sequence derives from an adult woman who had mild COVID-19 (a few samples of this study predate the infection). Cell type and time point are not known. This sequence joins TRBV7-9 and TRBJ2-1, with 11 nucleotides matching TRBD2. The CDR3 spells CASSLAGGGEQFF. DNA for the CDR3: TGTGCCAGCAGCCTAGCGGGAGGAGGTGAGCAGTTCTTC.